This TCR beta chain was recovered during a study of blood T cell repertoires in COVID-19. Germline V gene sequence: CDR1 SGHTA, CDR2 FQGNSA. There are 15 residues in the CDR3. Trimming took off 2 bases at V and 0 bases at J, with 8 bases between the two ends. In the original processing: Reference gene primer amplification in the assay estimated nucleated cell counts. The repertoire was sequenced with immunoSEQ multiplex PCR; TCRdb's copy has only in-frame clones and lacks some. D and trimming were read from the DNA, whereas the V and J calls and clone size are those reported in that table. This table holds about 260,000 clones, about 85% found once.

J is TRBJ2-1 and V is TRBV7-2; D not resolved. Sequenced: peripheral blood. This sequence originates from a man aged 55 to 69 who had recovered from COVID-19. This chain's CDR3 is CASSLSWSSYNEQFF. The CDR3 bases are TGTGCCAGCAGCTTATCGTGGAGCTCCTACAATGAGCAGTTCTTC.